Reported below is one T cell receptor (beta chain). This entry is derived from a study of shared clonotypes between healthy human individuals. This CDR3 spans 14 amino acids. CDR1 and CDR2 from the germline V gene are GTSNPN and SVGIG (reference sequence). After removal of 5 bases from V and 6 bases from J, the junction contained 10 bases not matched to a gene. Several immunoSEQ 96-well plates shared each subset's DNA, each plate a replicate. Clones were sequenced by immunoSEQ multiplex PCR, and TCRdb holds only the in-frame ones, with some missing. The table has 850,000 to 1,200,000 clones, about 80% seen once.

The V and J genes are TRBV30 and TRBJ2-1; 7 bases match TRBD1. Sequences were obtained from memory CD4+ T cells sorted from blood. Subset given: CD45RA-negative fraction. This receptor was obtained from a young man in good health. CDR3 loop: CAWGTGQYLNEQFF. The CDR3 nucleotides read TGTGCCTGGGGTACGGGACAGTACCTCAATGAGCAGTTCTTC.